These T cell receptor beta chains were read from a single sample in a study of liver allograft versus peripheral blood T cells. TCRdb itself ran the reads through MiXCR, one entry per CDR3 protein. The sample has several thousand distinct CDR3 sequences, 15% to 20% seen once. The receptor source for this set is a human patient who had a liver transplant. T cells may partly derive from the graft donor. Each CDR3 is given with its conserved first and last residue. Fields, in order: J gene, V gene, clone size, D gene, CDR3 protein, CDR3 DNA. D genes are given only for firm matches. Size values are once, few and many counts, or a class for expanded clones, and some rows have none.

J gene: TRBJ2-7; V gene: TRBV20-1; clone size: few; D gene: NA; CDR3 protein: CSATESYEQYF; CDR3 DNA: TGCAGTGCTACGGAGTCCTACGAGCAGTACTTC
J gene: TRBJ2-3; V gene: TRBV24-1; clone size: medium-sized; D gene: TRBD2; CDR3 protein: CATSDIAGGGPLNTDTQYF; CDR3 DNA: TGTGCCACCAGTGACATAGCGGGAGGAGGACCCCTAAACACAGATACGCAGTATTTT
J gene: TRBJ2-7; V gene: TRBV7-2; clone size: NA; D gene: NA; CDR3 protein: CASSSSPGGVSYEQYF; CDR3 DNA: TGTGCCAGCAGCTCCTCCCCAGGGGGGGTCTCCTACGAGCAGTACTTC
J gene: TRBJ2-2; V gene: TRBV18; clone size: medium-sized; D gene: NA; CDR3 protein: CASSQKRNTGELFF; CDR3 DNA: TGTGCCAGCTCACAGAAGCGGAACACCGGGGAGCTGTTTTTT
J gene: TRBJ2-7; V gene: TRBV20-1; clone size: many; D gene: NA; CDR3 protein: CSAIIDFTYEQYF; CDR3 DNA: TGCAGTGCTATTATAGACTTCACCTACGAGCAGTACTTC
J gene: TRBJ1-2; V gene: TRBV24-1; clone size: medium-sized; D gene: NA; CDR3 protein: CATSAEGNYGYTF; CDR3 DNA: TGTGCCACCAGTGCGGAGGGAAACTATGGCTACACCTTC
J gene: TRBJ2-5; V gene: TRBV6-1; clone size: NA; D gene: TRBD2; CDR3 protein: CASSVWLAGEETQYF; CDR3 DNA: TGTGCCAGCAGTGTCTGGCTAGCGGGAGAAGAGACCCAGTACTTC
J gene: TRBJ2-6; V gene: TRBV19; clone size: medium-sized; D gene: TRBD1; CDR3 protein: CASRPGQGYSGANVLTF; CDR3 DNA: TGTGCCAGTAGGCCGGGACAGGGCTACTCTGGGGCCAACGTCCTGACTTTC
J gene: TRBJ1-1; V gene: TRBV30; clone size: medium-sized; D gene: NA; CDR3 protein: CAWTGVWNTEAFF; CDR3 DNA: TGTGCCTGGACAGGAGTATGGAACACTGAAGCTTTCTTT
J gene: TRBJ1-1; V gene: TRBV20-1; clone size: NA; D gene: NA; CDR3 protein: CSARGAGPQREAFF; CDR3 DNA: TGCAGTGCTAGGGGTGCCGGACCGCAGAGGGAAGCTTTCTTT
J gene: TRBJ1-1; V gene: TRBV19; clone size: NA; D gene: NA; CDR3 protein: CASSMARGTEAFF; CDR3 DNA: TGTGCCAGTAGTATGGCGAGGGGCACTGAAGCTTTCTTT
J gene: TRBJ2-7; V gene: TRBV19; clone size: many; D gene: TRBD2; CDR3 protein: CASSILASGSYEQYF; CDR3 DNA: TGTGCCAGTAGTATTTTGGCTAGCGGGAGTTACGAGCAGTACTTC
J gene: TRBJ2-6; V gene: TRBV29-1; clone size: NA; D gene: NA; CDR3 protein: CSVVEGGANVLTF; CDR3 DNA: TGCAGCGTTGTAGAGGGTGGGGCCAACGTCCTGACTTTC
J gene: TRBJ2-3; V gene: TRBV7-2; clone size: NA; D gene: NA; CDR3 protein: CASRSGTGTDTQYF; CDR3 DNA: TGTGCCAGCAGAAGCGGGACAGGCACAGATACGCAGTATTTT
J gene: TRBJ1-2; V gene: TRBV30; clone size: medium-sized; D gene: TRBD1; CDR3 protein: CAWTTQGWNYGYTF; CDR3 DNA: TGTGCCTGGACCACACAGGGGTGGAACTATGGCTACACCTTC
J gene: TRBJ1-5; V gene: TRBV19; clone size: medium-sized; D gene: TRBD1; CDR3 protein: CASSTSGGNQPQHF; CDR3 DNA: TGTGCCAGTAGTACTTCAGGGGGAAATCAGCCCCAGCATTTT
J gene: TRBJ2-5; V gene: TRBV28; clone size: few; D gene: NA; CDR3 protein: CASSSGGKETQYF; CDR3 DNA: TGTGCCAGCAGCTCAGGGGGGAAAGAGACCCAGTACTTC
J gene: TRBJ1-1; V gene: TRBV19; clone size: many; D gene: NA; CDR3 protein: CASQGLSGSGTEAFF; CDR3 DNA: TGTGCCAGTCAGGGGCTATCGGGTTCGGGCACTGAAGCTTTCTTT